This TCR beta chain stems from a study of shared T cell receptors in the human thymus. V was cut by 3 bases and J by 0 bases, with 13 bases left in between. This CDR3 has 16 residues. Germline CDR1 SGHDT, CDR2 YYEEEE. Using immunoSEQ multiplex PCR, the repertoire was profiled, and TCRdb retains in-frame clones only, with some absent. The sample lists some 700,000 clones, around nine tenths occurring once. This clone was seen a handful of times. The data also belong to a second study, concerning human thymus T cells. That source adds: Resected material from corrective heart surgery provided the thymus tissue analysed. Thymic and blood repertoires showed apparently biased V and J gene usage.

Sequences were obtained from thymocytes. The sequence was collected from a boy less than two years old with a congenital heart defect. The chain links TRBV5-6 to TRBJ1-3, with D unclear. CDR3 bases: TGTGCCAGCAGCTGCGGGCTGCCCTCCTCTGGAAACACCATATATTTT. This gives the protein CASSCGLPSSGNTIYF.